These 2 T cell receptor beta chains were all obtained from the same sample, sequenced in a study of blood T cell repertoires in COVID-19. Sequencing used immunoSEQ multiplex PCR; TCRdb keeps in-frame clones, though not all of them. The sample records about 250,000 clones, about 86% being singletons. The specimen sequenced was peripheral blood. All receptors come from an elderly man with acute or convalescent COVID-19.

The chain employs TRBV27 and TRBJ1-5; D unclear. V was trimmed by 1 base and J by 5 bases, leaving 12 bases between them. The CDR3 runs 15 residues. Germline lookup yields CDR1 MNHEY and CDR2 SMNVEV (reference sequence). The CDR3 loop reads CASSLFFQSDQPQHF. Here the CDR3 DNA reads TGTGCCAGCAGTTTATTCTTCCAGAGCGATCAGCCCCAGCATTTT.

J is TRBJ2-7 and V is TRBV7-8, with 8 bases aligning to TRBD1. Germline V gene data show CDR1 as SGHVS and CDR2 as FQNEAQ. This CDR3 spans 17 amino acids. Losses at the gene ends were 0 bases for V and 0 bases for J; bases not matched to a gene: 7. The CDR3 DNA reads TGTGCCAGCAGCTTAGCGCTGTGGGACAGGAGCTCCTACGAGCAGTACTTC. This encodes CASSLALWDRSSYEQYF. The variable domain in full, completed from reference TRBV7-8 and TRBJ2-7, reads GAGVSQSPRYKVAKRGQDVALRCDPISGHVSLFWYQQALGQGPEFLTYFQNEAQLDKSGLPSDRFFAERPEGSVSTLKIQRTQQEDSAVYLCASSLALWDRSSYEQYFGPGTRLTVT.